These 5 T cell receptor beta chains share one sample of origin, sequenced in a study of OX40 agonist ivuxolimab in advanced cancers. Here immunoSEQ multiplex PCR was the method, and the copy in TCRdb shows in-frame clones only, minus some. The top ten hold about 0.3% of the sample, which has about 150,000 clones, 94% seen once. This specimen consisted of CD4+ or CD8+ T cells sorted from blood, obtained in a trial of the OX40 agonist ivuxolimab. The receptors here all came from an adult with an advanced solid tumor such as melanoma, head and neck, liver or kidney cancer.

V is TRBV4-1 and J is TRBJ1-1, with D possibly being TRBD1 (5 bases). The CDR3 has 16 residues. V was clipped by 0 bases and J by 8 bases, with 19 bases between them. Looked up from germline, CDR1 is MGHRA and CDR2 is YSYEKL. CDR3 protein: CASSQEPTRGVYEAFF. DNA of the CDR3: TGCGCCAGCAGCCAAGAACCTACTAGGGGTGTGTACGAAGCTTTCTTT.

The chain couples TRBV13 to TRBJ2-5; 12 bases fit TRBD2. The CDR3 totals 16 residues. Trimming at V came to 5 bases and at J to 2 bases, leaving 6 bases not matched to a gene. Looked up from germline, CDR1 is PRHDT and CDR2 is FYEKMQ (reference sequence). For the CDR3, the DNA is TGTGCCAGCAGCCTGAGGACTAGCGGGAAGCAAGAGACCCAGTACTTC. Its translation is CASSLRTSGKQETQYF.

The J gene is TRBJ2-1, the V gene TRBV7-2; 14 bases are shared with TRBD2. The CDR3 contains 16 residues. With 4 bases clipped from V and 6 bases from J, the junction kept 5 bases outside the gene matches. The germline gives CDR1 SGHTA, CDR2 FQGNSA. CDR3 sequence: CASSSRTSGRINEQFF. In nucleotides, the CDR3 is TGTGCCAGCAGCTCCCGGACTAGCGGGAGGATCAATGAGCAGTTCTTC.

The chain joins TRBV7-2 to TRBJ1-5; D perhaps matches TRBD1 (6 bases). The CDR3 runs to 13 residues. The germline V and J ends were trimmed by 5 bases and 7 bases, with 12 bases remaining between them. From germline, CDR1 is SGHTA and CDR2 FQGNSA. The CDR3 reads CASSPQGWQPQHF. The CDR3 DNA reads as TGTGCCAGCAGCCCACAGGGTTGGCAGCCCCAGCATTTT.

A single count supports this clone. The gene calls are TRBV7-2 and TRBJ2-7; D perhaps matches TRBD1 (6 bases). Trimming left V 3 bases short and J 9 bases short, with 12 bases between. The CDR3 extends over 12 amino acids. Germline V gene lookup returns CDR1 SGHTA and CDR2 FQGNSA. This CDR3 is CASSFPGTRQYF. The CDR3 DNA follows: TGTGCCAGCAGCTTTCCCGGGACAAGGCAGTACTTC.